The 23 T cell receptor beta chains listed next were all sequenced from one sample in a study of a mutant IDH1 vaccine in newly diagnosed glioma. Only in-frame clones appear in the TCRdb table, and some are missing; sequencing was by immunoSEQ multiplex PCR. The data show tens of thousands of clones, 85% to 90% seen once. No antigen has been assigned to these receptors. Documented time point: week 35, safety follow-up. The vaccine gave 300 ug of a 20-mer mutant IDH1 peptide subcutaneously per dose. The sample was PBMCs, taken from a glioma patient whose treatment included an IDH1 peptide vaccine. Receptors originate from a man younger than 45 with glioma.

V usage is TRBV7-2 and J usage is TRBJ2-1; 10 nucleotides agree with TRBD2. CDR3 length: 15 residues. Germline V gene lookup returns CDR1 SGHTA and CDR2 FQGNSA. Trimming cost V 5 bases and J 2 bases; bases outside gene matches: 3. The CDR3 is CASSRSGGAYNEQFF. The CDR3 DNA reads TGTGCCAGCAGCCGGAGCGGGGGGGCCTACAATGAGCAGTTCTTC.

CDR3 DNA: TGTGCCAGCAGCTCGCCCCGGACTAGCGGGAGGGTCTATGAGCAGTTCTTC. It translates to CASSSPRTSGRVYEQFF. The V gene is TRBV11-2, the J gene TRBJ2-1, with 15 positions matching TRBD2. V gave up 4 bases and J gave up 8 bases; unmatched junction bases: 9. There are 17 residues in the CDR3. Germline lookup yields CDR1 SGHAT and CDR2 FQNNGV.

The CDR3 region is CASSLAGGHETQYF. Written as DNA, the CDR3 is TGTGCCAGCAGTTTAGCGGGAGGGCACGAGACCCAGTACTTC. The J gene is TRBJ2-5, the V gene TRBV28, with 9 bases matching TRBD2. CDR3 length: 14 residues. Germline V gene sequence: CDR1 MDHEN, CDR2 SYDVKM. Trimming cost V 2 bases and J 5 bases; bases outside gene matches: 3.

The chain joins TRBV6-1 to TRBJ1-1; D call uncertain. Trimming removed 7 bases from V and 0 bases from J, with 12 bases in between. This CDR3 is 14 amino acids long. From germline, CDR1 is MNHNS and CDR2 SASEGT. The CDR3 coding sequence is TGTGCCAGCACCTATTTGGTGGTGAACACTGAAGCTTTCTTT. Residues: CASTYLVVNTEAFF.

The chain couples TRBV19 to TRBJ1-1; D not resolved. The germline V gene has CDR1 LNHDA and CDR2 SQIVND (reference sequence). This CDR3 is 14 amino acids long. Trimming removed 7 bases at V and 0 bases at J, with 12 bases between. The CDR3 sequence is CASTALDMNTEAFF. The CDR3 coding sequence is TGTGCCAGTACCGCACTGGATATGAACACTGAAGCTTTCTTT.

This clone was seen only a few times. The chain has TRBV19 and TRBJ1-1; no firm D call. CDR3 length: 13 residues. The germline V gene encodes CDR1 LNHDA and CDR2 SQIVND (reference sequence). Trimming pared 6 bases from V and 0 bases from J, leaving 8 bases between. CDR3 residues: CASREDLNTEAFF. In DNA form, the CDR3 reads TGTGCCAGTAGAGAAGATTTGAACACTGAAGCTTTCTTT.

V usage is TRBV28 and J usage is TRBJ1-3, with TRBD1 identical over 9 bases. This CDR3 region has 15 residues. Germline CDR1 MDHEN, CDR2 SYDVKM. The junction had 4 bases not matched to a gene; V was cut back by 3 bases and J by 4 bases. DNA of the CDR3: TGTGCCAGCAGTTTGGGGGACAGGGCAGGAAACACCATATATTTT. This encodes CASSLGDRAGNTIYF. Looking up the rest from reference TRBV28 and TRBJ1-3 gives the full variable domain: DVKVTQSSRYLVKRTGEKVFLECVQDMDHENMFWYRQDPGLGLRLIYFSYDVKMKEKGDIPEGYSVSREKKERFSLILESASTNQTSMYLCASSLGDRAGNTIYFGEGSWLTVV.

This clone was counted a few times. The CDR3 sequence: CASSVGGEWPGTF. The DNA of the CDR3 is TGTGCCAGCAGCGTAGGGGGGGAATGGCCGGGCACCTTC. J is TRBJ1-2 and V is TRBV9; TRBD1 is a possible D gene (5 bases). The CDR3 length is 13 residues. The V gene's germline CDR1 is SGDLS and CDR2 YYNGEE. V lost 0 bases and J 13 bases, leaving 16 bases between the germline ends.

The chain carries TRBV5-1 and TRBJ2-5; D call uncertain. The CDR3 is 12 residues long. CDR1 SGHRS and CDR2 YFSETQ come from the germline V gene. Trimming left V 3 bases short and J 2 bases short, with 5 bases between. The CDR3 protein is CASSWDQETQYF. In DNA, the CDR3 is TGCGCCAGCAGCTGGGATCAAGAGACCCAGTACTTC.

The J gene is TRBJ2-1, the V gene TRBV15, with 8 nucleotides matching TRBD1. The CDR3 runs 18 residues. The J segment lost 4 bases and the V segment lost 3 bases, leaving 14 bases of the junction unmatched. Germline lookup yields CDR1 LNHNV and CDR2 YYDKDF (reference sequence). The DNA for the CDR3 is TGTGCCACCAGCAGCGACCTTCTTGGACAGGGATTTTACAATGAGCAGTTCTTC. Translating it yields CATSSDLLGQGFYNEQFF.

The chain employs TRBV11-1 and TRBJ1-6, with D tentatively TRBD1 (5 bases). V dropped 5 bases and J dropped 3 bases, with 8 bases sitting between them. CDR1 and CDR2 (germline): SGHAT, FQDESV (reference sequence). The CDR3 has 14 residues. The CDR3 region has the DNA TGTGCCAGCAGCCGGGACGGCTATAATTCACCCCTCCACTTT. Translated: CASSRDGYNSPLHF.

The V and J genes are TRBV5-6 and TRBJ2-2; D call uncertain. The germline V gene has CDR1 SGHDT and CDR2 YYEEEE. Between the trimmed V and J ends, which lost 0 bases and 2 bases, there was a span of 5 bases. This CDR3 has 14 amino acids. Here the CDR3 reads CASSLGRNTGELFF. The CDR3 nucleotides read TGTGCCAGCAGCTTGGGACGTAACACCGGGGAGCTGTTTTTT.

The chain has TRBV5-1 and TRBJ2-1; D is perhaps TRBD1 or TRBD2 (6 bases each). Trimming took 4 bases from V and 0 from J, leaving 14 bases between them. Germline assignment: CDR1 SGHRS and CDR2 YFSETQ. The CDR3 loop spans 16 amino acids. This CDR3 reads CASSPRGVSSYNEQFF. The CDR3 nucleotides read TGCGCCAGCAGCCCTAGGGGGGTAAGCTCCTACAATGAGCAGTTCTTC.

The CDR3 coding sequence is TGCGCCAGCAGCTTGGTGAGCGGCCAGGGGGACGCGAATATGGGCAATCAGCCCCAGCATTTT. Its translation is CASSLVSGQGDANMGNQPQHF. The gene calls are TRBV5-1 and TRBJ1-5, with 7 bases aligning to TRBD1. Per germline, CDR1 SGHRS and CDR2 YFSETQ. This CDR3 is 21 amino acids long. J lost 2 bases, V lost 0 bases, and 20 bases had no gene match.

The V and J genes are TRBV19 and TRBJ2-5, with D possibly matching TRBD1 (6 bases). This CDR3 has 13 residues. V lost 6 bases and J 1 base, leaving 9 bases between the germline ends. CDR1 is LNHDA and CDR2 is SQIVND in the germline V gene (reference sequence). The CDR3 is CASRRTAQETQYF. For the CDR3, the DNA is TGTGCCAGTAGGAGGACAGCCCAAGAGACCCAGTACTTC.

J is TRBJ2-5 and V is TRBV2; D possibly corresponds to TRBD1 (6 bases). The V gene lost 5 bases and the J gene lost 2 bases, with 12 bases spanning the gap. This CDR3 is 14 amino acids long. Looked up from germline, CDR1 is SNHLY and CDR2 is FYNNEI. The CDR3 is CASSPIQGQETQYF. The CDR3 DNA reads TGTGCCAGCAGTCCCATACAGGGACAAGAGACCCAGTACTTC.

The genes are TRBV18 and TRBJ2-1, with 7 bases matching TRBD2. The CDR3 sequence is 14 residues long. J was trimmed by 4 bases and V by 3 bases; bases with no gene match: 3. Germline V gene data show CDR1 as KGHSH and CDR2 as LQKENI. Here the CDR3 reads CASSPLGGYNEQFF. The CDR3 DNA follows: TGTGCCAGCTCACCCCTGGGGGGGTACAATGAGCAGTTCTTC.

The chain employs TRBV29-1 and TRBJ2-7, with D possibly matching TRBD2 (6 bases). Germline assignment: CDR1 SQVTM and CDR2 ANQGSEA. The V gene lost 6 bases and the J gene lost 1 base, with 13 bases spanning the gap. The CDR3 extends over 13 amino acids. CDR3: CSVRGGHSYEQYF. The CDR3 nucleotides read TGCAGCGTACGGGGAGGACATTCCTACGAGCAGTACTTC.

J is TRBJ1-2 and V is TRBV9, with a tentative D call TRBD1 (5 bases). The CDR3 consists of 13 residues. Trimming stripped 0 bases from V and 6 bases from J, with 9 bases between. Germline CDR1 SGDLS, CDR2 YYNGEE. As DNA, the CDR3 is TGTGCCAGCAGCGTAGGATGGGGCGATGGCTACACCTTC. Its translation is CASSVGWGDGYTF.

The chain employs TRBV29-1 and TRBJ2-5; D not certain. Per germline, CDR1 SQVTM and CDR2 ANQGSEA. The CDR3 spans 15 residues. The ends were cut back, 1 base at V and 5 bases at J, with 17 bases in the middle. CDR3 nucleotides: TGCAGCGTTGAAGTAGCTAGGCTTCCGGAGGAGACCCAGTACTTC. Translation gives CSVEVARLPEETQYF.

CDR3 DNA sequence: TGTGCCAGTAGCCCTTTCCAGGGGGTCACAGATACGCAGTATTTT. Translating gives CASSPFQGVTDTQYF. The chain carries TRBV19 and TRBJ2-3; TRBD1 aligns across 7 bases. CDR3 length: 15 amino acids. Trimming removed 6 bases from V and 2 bases from J; junction bases left unmatched: 8. The germline gives CDR1 LNHDA, CDR2 SQIVND (reference sequence).

The V call is TRBV29-1, the J call TRBJ2-5; D is uncertain. The germline gives CDR1 SQVTM, CDR2 ANQGSEA. Trimming shortened V by 4 bases and J by 4 bases, and 7 bases separated the two germline ends. The CDR3 loop spans 11 amino acids. The CDR3, as DNA: TGCAGCGTTGCGCCAGGAGAGACCCAGTACTTC. It yields the protein CSVAPGETQYF.

CDR3 nucleotides: TGTGCCAGTACCCCCATAGGGCTAGCTCCCGGGGATGAGCAGTTCTTC. Translating gives CASTPIGLAPGDEQFF. This sequence joins TRBV19 and TRBJ2-1, with TRBD2 as a possible D gene (5 bases). Trimming took off 7 bases at V and 8 bases at J, with 24 bases between the two ends. CDR3 size: 16 residues. CDR1 LNHDA and CDR2 SQIVND come from the germline V gene (reference sequence).